This TCR beta chain was sequenced during a study of blood T cell repertoires in COVID-19. Study summary: Samples of COVID-19 (acute and convalescent) were obtained from the United States, Italy and Spain. Sample material is recorded as cDNA or gDNA derived from T cells, B-cell-depleted T cells, or PBMCs.

In the source study's methods: Amplification with reference gene primers provided the estimates of nucleated cell counts. Profiled with immunoSEQ multiplex PCR; TCRdb holds only in-frame clones, not every one. V, J and clone size are those of that table, while D and trimming were read from the DNA. The data contain about 190,000 clones, approximately 79% of them seen just once; the ten biggest clones take up about an eighth. This clone is a singleton in its sample. The sequencing sample was made of peripheral blood. The clonotype originates from a woman aged 45 to 65 with acute or convalescent COVID-19.

CDR3 DNA sequence: TGTGCCAGCTCGGCCGGGACAGGGAACAATCAGCCCCAGCATTTT. It specifies CASSAGTGNNQPQHF. The gene calls are TRBV18 and TRBJ1-5, with 9 bases identical to TRBD1. V trimming: 6 bases; J trimming: 3 bases; junction bases outside the gene matches: 6. The CDR3 runs 15 residues. Germline V lookup: CDR1 KGHSH, CDR2 LQKENI.